These 20 T cell receptor beta chains were all obtained from the same sample, sequenced in a study of cytomegalovirus exposure and HLA in healthy donors (dated by TCRdb to 2015 to 2018). The protocol used for the library was the immunoSEQ multiplex PCR assay. For the multiplex PCR, a mixture combining 60 forward primers for TCR Vbeta segments and 13 reverse primers for TCR Jbeta segments was used. TCRdb holds this immuneACCESS table with in-frame rearrangements only. Some clones are missing; in checked studies, unresolved V genes explain under half, and the rest has no known cause. The sample has some 140,000 clones on record. In total, the top ten clones hold just under 2% of the sample. Sequenced sample: PBMCs. These receptor sequences come from a woman in her fifties or sixties in good health and CMV-seronegative.

The chain has TRBV2 and TRBJ2-1; 10 bases line up with TRBD1. Trimming cost V 5 bases and J 7 bases; bases outside gene matches: 8. Germline-derived CDR1 and CDR2 are SNHLY and FYNNEI. This CDR3 comprises 15 residues. The CDR3 loop reads CASSLGQGPKNEQFF. Here the CDR3 DNA reads TGTGCCAGCAGTTTGGGACAGGGGCCCAAGAATGAGCAGTTCTTC.

This rearrangement joins TRBV30 to TRBJ2-3; 12 positions match TRBD2. This CDR3 contains 16 residues. The germline V gene has CDR1 GTSNPN and CDR2 SVGIG (reference sequence). Trimming at V came to 1 base and at J to 2 bases, leaving 4 bases not matched to a gene. The chain's CDR3 is CAWSAASGRDTDTQYF. The CDR3 nucleotides read TGTGCCTGGAGTGCCGCTAGCGGGAGGGACACAGATACGCAGTATTTT.

The gene calls are TRBV25-1 and TRBJ2-1; 8 bases line up with TRBD1. The CDR3 length is 15 residues. The germline V gene has CDR1 MGHDK and CDR2 SYGVNS. The V segment lost 3 bases and the J segment 9 bases; nucleotides outside the gene matches: 10. The CDR3 protein is CASSDPGQAFGEQFF. The CDR3, as DNA: TGTGCCAGCAGTGACCCGGGACAGGCGTTCGGTGAGCAGTTCTTC.

This chain joins TRBV7-8 and TRBJ2-6; weak D call: TRBD2 (5 bases). CDR3 length: 17 residues. Trimming pared 5 bases from V and 2 bases from J, leaving 16 bases between. Germline-derived CDR1 and CDR2 are SGHVS and FQNEAQ. CDR3 protein: CASSKPPLGTGANVLTF. For the CDR3, the DNA is TGTGCCAGCAGCAAACCACCCCTCGGGACTGGGGCCAACGTCCTGACTTTC.

The DNA for the CDR3 is TGTGCCAGCAGCTCTGACAGGGGTAAGGCCGAGCAGTACTTC. Translated, it gives CASSSDRGKAEQYF. J is TRBJ2-7 and V is TRBV5-4; 8 positions agree with TRBD1. Germline V CDR1 and CDR2: SGHNT, YYREEE (reference sequence). This CDR3 has 14 amino acids. After removal of 3 bases from V and 6 bases from J, the junction contained 8 bases not matched to a gene.

This chain uses TRBV6-1 with TRBJ1-5; a weak D match, TRBD1 (5 bases). V lost 6 bases and J 3 bases, leaving 12 bases between the germline ends. The CDR3 is 14 amino acids. Per germline, CDR1 MNHNS and CDR2 SASEGT. This CDR3 is CASSDGTANQPQHF. CDR3 bases: TGTGCCAGCAGCGATGGGACTGCCAATCAGCCCCAGCATTTT.

The chain carries TRBV10-2 and TRBJ2-2; D gene uncertain. The V end lost 7 bases, the J end lost 1 base, and 7 bases lay between the germline ends. The CDR3 length is 13 residues. Germline lookup yields CDR1 WSHSY and CDR2 SAAADI. The CDR3: CASIDWNTGELFF. The CDR3 coding sequence is TGCGCCAGCATTGACTGGAACACCGGGGAGCTGTTTTTT.

The V and J genes are TRBV6-1 and TRBJ2-7; perhaps TRBD2 as D (6 bases). The germline V and J ends were trimmed by 7 bases and 3 bases, with 13 bases remaining between them. Germline CDR1 MNHNS, CDR2 SASEGT. This CDR3 is built from 13 residues. The CDR3 DNA is TGTGCCAGCACCCGGGAGAGAATCTACGAGCAGTACTTC. It specifies CASTRERIYEQYF.

V is TRBV28 and J is TRBJ1-2; D may be TRBD1 (6 bases). CDR1 is MDHEN, CDR2 SYDVKM, per germline. V lost 2 bases, J lost 4 bases, and 11 bases lay in between. This CDR3 contains 14 residues. The CDR3 DNA is TGTGCCAGCAGTTTAAGAGGACAGAGCTATGGCTACACCTTC. This translates into CASSLRGQSYGYTF.

The rearrangement joins TRBV27 to TRBJ1-1; a weak D match, TRBD1 (6 bases). There are 15 residues in the CDR3. Germline values: CDR1 MNHEY, CDR2 SMNVEV (reference sequence). The V end lost 2 bases, the J end lost 5 bases, and 15 bases lay between the germline ends. This chain's CDR3 is CASSLGSQGNTEAFF. The CDR3, as DNA: TGTGCCAGCAGTTTAGGAAGTCAGGGGAATACTGAAGCTTTCTTT.

The chain has TRBV19 and TRBJ2-6; the match to TRBD1 covers 9 bases. There are 18 residues in the CDR3. J was trimmed by 0 bases and V by 10 bases; bases with no gene match: 13. The germline V gene has CDR1 LNHDA and CDR2 SQIVND (reference sequence). CDR3 in amino acids: CATTTKQGANSGANVLTF. The CDR3 DNA sequence: TGTGCCACCACAACGAAACAGGGGGCCAACTCTGGGGCCAACGTCCTGACTTTC. The whole variable domain, filled in from reference TRBV19 and TRBJ2-6, reads DGGITQSPKYLFRKEGQNVTLSCEQNLNHDAMYWYRQDPGQGLRLIYYSQIVNDFQKGDIAEGYSVSREKKESFPLTVTSAQKNPTAFYLCATTTKQGANSGANVLTFGAGSRLTVL.

The rearrangement links TRBV29-1 to TRBJ1-3; weak D call: TRBD1 (6 bases). V was pared by 6 bases and J by 1 base, with 13 bases between. CDR1 and CDR2 (germline): SQVTM, ANQGSEA. CDR3 length equals 14 residues. The CDR3 region has the DNA TGCAGCGTATTCTCCACAGGGTCTGGAAACACCATATATTTT. It encodes CSVFSTGSGNTIYF.

The rearrangement uses TRBV6-6 and TRBJ2-5, with TRBD2 as a possible D gene (5 bases). CDR3 length: 13 amino acids. Germline V gives CDR1 MNHNY, CDR2 SVGAGI (reference sequence). The V gene lost 2 bases and the J gene lost 3 bases, with 7 bases spanning the gap. CDR3 region: CASSYRGEETQYF. Here the CDR3 DNA reads TGTGCCAGCAGTTACCGGGGAGAAGAGACCCAGTACTTC.

This chain joins TRBV2 and TRBJ1-6; the match to TRBD1 covers 7 bases. Losses at the gene ends were 6 bases for V and 5 bases for J; bases not matched to a gene: 4. Germline values: CDR1 SNHLY, CDR2 FYNNEI. This CDR3 has 14 residues. The CDR3 DNA is TGTGCCAGCAGAAATACAGGGGATAATTCACCCCTCCACTTT. Its protein is CASRNTGDNSPLHF.

The chain couples TRBV11-1 to TRBJ1-2; the D is unclear. The CDR3 contains 14 residues. Trimming removed 0 bases at V and 3 bases at J, with 8 bases between. The germline V gene encodes CDR1 SGHAT and CDR2 FQDESV (reference sequence). The CDR3: CASSLADTDYGYTF. The CDR3 DNA is TGTGCCAGCAGCTTAGCCGACACGGACTATGGCTACACCTTC.

V usage is TRBV15 and J usage is TRBJ2-1; 9 nucleotides line up with TRBD2. The CDR3 totals 14 residues. The germline gives CDR1 LNHNV, CDR2 YYDKDF (reference sequence). Losses at the gene ends were 6 bases for V and 2 bases for J; bases not matched to a gene: 2. In nucleotides, the CDR3 is TGTGCCACCAGGGCTAGCGGGACCTACAATGAGCAGTTCTTC. It encodes CATRASGTYNEQFF.

The V call is TRBV29-1, the J call TRBJ2-3; D gene ambiguous. This CDR3 region has 13 residues. Germline V CDR1 and CDR2: SQVTM, ANQGSEA. V lost 4 bases to trimming and J lost 0 bases, with 8 bases between them. CDR3 sequence (DNA): TGCAGCGTTGCCGGGTTTAGCACAGATACGCAGTATTTT. It encodes CSVAGFSTDTQYF.

The chain couples TRBV13 to TRBJ1-1; no clear D gene. The V end was cut by 2 bases, the J end by 3 bases, with 7 bases between. Germline V gene data show CDR1 as PRHDT and CDR2 as FYEKMQ (reference sequence). The CDR3 loop spans 13 amino acids. The CDR3 sequence is CASSLMQYTEAFF. The CDR3 DNA is TGTGCCAGCAGCTTAATGCAGTACACTGAAGCTTTCTTT.

The rearrangement joins TRBV5-1 to TRBJ2-5; TRBD2 agrees at 12 bases. The CDR3 consists of 16 residues. Looked up from germline, CDR1 is SGHRS and CDR2 is YFSETQ. Unmatched junction bases numbered 6, after V lost 2 bases and J lost 4 bases. CDR3 sequence reads: CASSLTPGLAGETQYF. CDR3 nucleotide sequence: TGCGCCAGCAGCTTAACTCCGGGACTAGCGGGAGAGACCCAGTACTTC.

J is TRBJ2-3 and V is TRBV9; 12 bases fit TRBD2. Germline lookup yields CDR1 SGDLS and CDR2 YYNGEE. J gave up 3 bases and V 0 bases, and 5 bases lay outside the gene matches. The CDR3 has 17 residues. The CDR3 region has the DNA TGTGCCAGCAGCGTAGAGCACGGACTAGCGGGGACAGATACGCAGTATTTT. Translated, it gives CASSVEHGLAGTDTQYF.